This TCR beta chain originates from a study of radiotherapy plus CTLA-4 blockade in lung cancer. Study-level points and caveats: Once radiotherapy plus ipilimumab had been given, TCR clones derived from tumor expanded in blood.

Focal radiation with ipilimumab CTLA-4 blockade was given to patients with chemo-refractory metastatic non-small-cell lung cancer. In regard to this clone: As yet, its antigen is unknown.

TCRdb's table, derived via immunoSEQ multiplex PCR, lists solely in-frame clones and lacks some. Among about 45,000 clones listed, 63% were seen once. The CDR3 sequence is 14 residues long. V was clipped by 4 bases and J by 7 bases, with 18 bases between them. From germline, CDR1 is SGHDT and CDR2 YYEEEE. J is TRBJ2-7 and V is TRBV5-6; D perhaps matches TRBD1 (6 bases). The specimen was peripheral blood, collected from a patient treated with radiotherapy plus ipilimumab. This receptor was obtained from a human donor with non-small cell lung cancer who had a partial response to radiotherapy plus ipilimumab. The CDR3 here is CASSPAVRDTEQYF. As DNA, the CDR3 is TGTGCCAGCAGCCCGGCGGTACGGGACACTGAGCAGTACTTC.